The clone carrying this T cell receptor beta chain has a single count. Its antigen is unknown. Time point meaning: persistent/refractory GD, antithyroid drugs over 5 years with positive TRAb. RNA isolated from PBMCs was used to make the TCR library. The TCR beta library used iRepertoire HTBI primers with Arm-PCR amplification of CDR3. TCRdb reprocessed the multiplex PCR reads via MiXCR and lists one record per CDR3 protein. This table holds hundreds of thousands of distinct CDR3 sequences, around 30% found once. This sample is part of a study of regulatory T cells in long-lasting Graves disease. The wider study: Over 5 years of antithyroid drugs plus positive TSH receptor antibodies defined persistent Graves' disease. Notes on the study in general: Persistent disease was characterized by preferential usage of TRBV28, TRBJ1-2 and TRBJ2-5. The study found lower TCR diversity in persistent Graves' patients than in newly diagnosed ones. Rather than thyroid tissue, only peripheral blood underwent study.

Trimming at V came to 3 bases and at J to 7 bases, leaving 14 bases not matched to a gene. The V gene's germline CDR1 is DFQATT and CDR2 SNEGSKA (reference sequence). The CDR3 extends over 15 amino acids. The V gene is TRBV20-1, the J gene TRBJ1-1; TRBD1 aligns across 7 bases. The sample here was peripheral blood mononuclear cells (PBMCs), taken when the disease was refractory, from a patient treated with antithyroid drugs. This sequence was found in a female donor with Graves disease. CDR3: CSASGITGEWVEAFF. The CDR3 nucleotides are TGCAGTGCTAGTGGTATCACAGGGGAATGGGTTGAAGCTTTCTTT.